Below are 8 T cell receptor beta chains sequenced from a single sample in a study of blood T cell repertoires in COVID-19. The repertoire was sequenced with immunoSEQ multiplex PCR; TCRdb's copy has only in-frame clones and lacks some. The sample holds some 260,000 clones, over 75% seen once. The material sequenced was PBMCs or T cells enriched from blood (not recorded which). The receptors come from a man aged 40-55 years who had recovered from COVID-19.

CDR3 DNA sequence: TGTGCCAGCAGCTCGACGGGGGGAGATTCACCCCTCCACTTT. It codes for CASSSTGGDSPLHF. The chain is built from TRBV7-3 and TRBJ1-6; tentative D call: TRBD1 (5 bases). Trimming left V 4 bases short and J 8 bases short, with 12 bases between. This CDR3 comprises 14 residues. Per germline, CDR1 SGHTA and CDR2 FQGTGA.

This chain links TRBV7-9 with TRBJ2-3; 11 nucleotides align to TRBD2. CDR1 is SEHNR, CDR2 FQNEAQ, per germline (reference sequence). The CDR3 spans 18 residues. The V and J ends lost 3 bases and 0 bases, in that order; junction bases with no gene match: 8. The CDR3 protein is CASSLSSSGGQSTDTQYF. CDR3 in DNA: TGTGCCAGCAGCTTGTCATCTAGCGGGGGGCAAAGCACAGATACGCAGTATTTT.

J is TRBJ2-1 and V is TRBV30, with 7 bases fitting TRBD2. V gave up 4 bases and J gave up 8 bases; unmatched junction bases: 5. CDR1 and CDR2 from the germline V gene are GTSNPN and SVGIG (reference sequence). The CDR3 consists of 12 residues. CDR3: CAWKGEGYEQFF. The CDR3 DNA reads TGTGCCTGGAAAGGGGAGGGCTATGAGCAGTTCTTC. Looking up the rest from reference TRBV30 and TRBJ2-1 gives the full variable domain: SQTIHQWPATLVQPVGSPLSLECTVEGTSNPNLYWYRQAAGRGLQLLFYSVGIGQISSEVPQNLSASRPQDRQFILSSKKLLLSDSGFYLCAWKGEGYEQFFGPGTRLTVL.

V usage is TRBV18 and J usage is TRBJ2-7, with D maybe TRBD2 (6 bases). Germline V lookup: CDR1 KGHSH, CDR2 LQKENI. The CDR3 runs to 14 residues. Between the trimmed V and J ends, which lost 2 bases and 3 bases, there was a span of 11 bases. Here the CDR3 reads CASSPRLVDYEQYF. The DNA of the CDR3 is TGTGCCAGCTCACCAAGACTAGTTGACTACGAGCAGTACTTC.

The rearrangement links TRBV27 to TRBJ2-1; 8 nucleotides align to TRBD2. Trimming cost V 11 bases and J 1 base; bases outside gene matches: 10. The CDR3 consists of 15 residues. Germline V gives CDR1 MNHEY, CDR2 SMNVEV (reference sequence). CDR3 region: CADLTIAGSYNEQFF. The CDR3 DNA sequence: TGTGCCGACCTCACGATAGCGGGATCCTACAATGAGCAGTTCTTC.

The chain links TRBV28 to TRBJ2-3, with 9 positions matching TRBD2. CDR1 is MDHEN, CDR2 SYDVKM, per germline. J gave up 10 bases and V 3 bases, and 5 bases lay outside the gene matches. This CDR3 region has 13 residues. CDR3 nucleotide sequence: TGTGCCAGCAGTTTTACCGGGACTAGCCCGCAGTATTTT. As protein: CASSFTGTSPQYF.

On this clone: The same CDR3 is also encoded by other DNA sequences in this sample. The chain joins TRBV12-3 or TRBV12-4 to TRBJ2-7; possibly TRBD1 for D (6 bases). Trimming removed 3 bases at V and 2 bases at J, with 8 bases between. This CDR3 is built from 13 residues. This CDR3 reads CASSLDRAYEQYF. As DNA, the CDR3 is TGTGCCAGCAGTTTGGACAGAGCCTACGAGCAGTACTTC.

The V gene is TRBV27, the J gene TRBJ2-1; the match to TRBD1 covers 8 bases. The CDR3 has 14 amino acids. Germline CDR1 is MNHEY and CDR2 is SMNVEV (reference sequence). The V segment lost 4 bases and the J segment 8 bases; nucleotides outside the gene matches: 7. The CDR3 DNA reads TGTGCCAGCAGTTCCTGGACAGGGAGGTATGAGCAGTTCTTC. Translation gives CASSSWTGRYEQFF.